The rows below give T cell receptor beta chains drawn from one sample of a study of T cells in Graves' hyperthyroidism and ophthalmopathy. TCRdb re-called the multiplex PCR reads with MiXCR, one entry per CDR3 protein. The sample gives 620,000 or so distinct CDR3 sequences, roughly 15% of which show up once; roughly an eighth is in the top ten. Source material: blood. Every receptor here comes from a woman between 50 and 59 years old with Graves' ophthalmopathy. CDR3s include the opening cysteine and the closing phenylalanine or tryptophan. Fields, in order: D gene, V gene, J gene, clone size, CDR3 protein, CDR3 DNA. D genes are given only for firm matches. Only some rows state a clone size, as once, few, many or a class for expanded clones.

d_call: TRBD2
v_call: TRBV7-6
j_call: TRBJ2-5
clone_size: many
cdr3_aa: CASSLAGGPGQETQYF
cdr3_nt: TGTGCCAGCAGCCTAGCGGGAGGGCCGGGCCAAGAGACCCAGTACTTC

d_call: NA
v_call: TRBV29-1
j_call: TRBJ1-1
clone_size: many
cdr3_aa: CSVRSSGMAEAFF
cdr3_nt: TGCAGCGTCCGAAGTTCGGGTATGGCTGAAGCTTTCTTT

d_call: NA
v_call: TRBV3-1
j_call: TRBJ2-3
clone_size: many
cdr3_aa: CASSQPGPSTDTQYF
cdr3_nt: TGTGCCAGCAGTCAACCGGGACCCAGCACAGATACGCAGTATTTT

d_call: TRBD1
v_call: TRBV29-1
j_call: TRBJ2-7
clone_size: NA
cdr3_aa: CSVEIRGRIYEQYF
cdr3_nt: TGCAGCGTTGAGATCAGGGGGCGGATTTACGAGCAGTACTTC

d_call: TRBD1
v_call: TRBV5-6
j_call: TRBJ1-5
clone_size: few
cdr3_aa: CASSSQGQNQPQHF
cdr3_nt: TGTGCCAGCAGCTCCCAGGGACAGAATCAGCCCCAGCATTTT

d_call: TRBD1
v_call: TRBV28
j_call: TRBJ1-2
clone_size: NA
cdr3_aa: CASRRQGGRLVSGYTF
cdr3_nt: TGTGCCAGCAGAAGACAGGGGGGGAGGTTGGTTAGTGGCTACACCTTC

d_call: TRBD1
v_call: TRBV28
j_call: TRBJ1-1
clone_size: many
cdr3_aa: CASSLFGTGDTEAFF
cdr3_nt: TGTGCCAGCAGTTTATTTGGGACAGGGGACACTGAAGCTTTCTTT

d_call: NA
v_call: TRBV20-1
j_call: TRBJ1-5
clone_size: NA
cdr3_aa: CSAGNTGIVGNQPQHF
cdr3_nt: TGCAGTGCTGGGAATACAGGGATTGTTGGCAATCAGCCCCAGCATTTT

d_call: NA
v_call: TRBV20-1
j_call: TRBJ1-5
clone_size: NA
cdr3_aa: CSAWRAGGQPQHF
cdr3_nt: TGCAGTGCCTGGAGGGCAGGAGGGCAGCCCCAGCATTTT

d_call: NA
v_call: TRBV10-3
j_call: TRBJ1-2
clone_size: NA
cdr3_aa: CAIRSLGNHMYGYTF
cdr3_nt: TGTGCCATCAGGAGCCTGGGAAACCACATGTATGGCTACACCTTC

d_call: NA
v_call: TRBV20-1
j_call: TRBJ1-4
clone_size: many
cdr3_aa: CSARGNRSPEKLFF
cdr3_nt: TGCAGTGCTAGAGGGAACAGGTCGCCAGAAAAACTGTTTTTT

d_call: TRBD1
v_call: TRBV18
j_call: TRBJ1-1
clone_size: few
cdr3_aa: CASSPLDRVFAGSGTEAFF
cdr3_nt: TGTGCCAGCTCACCACTGGACAGGGTTTTTGCGGGGAGTGGCACTGAGGCTTTCTTT

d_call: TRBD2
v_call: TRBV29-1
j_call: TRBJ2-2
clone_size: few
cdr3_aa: CSVLLAENTGELFF
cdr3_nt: TGCAGCGTTCTACTAGCGGAGAACACCGGGGAGCTGTTTTTT

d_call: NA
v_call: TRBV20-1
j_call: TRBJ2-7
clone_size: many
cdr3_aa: CSARDRAILPYEQYF
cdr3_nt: TGCAGTGCTAGAGACAGGGCCATTCTCCCCTACGAGCAGTACTTC

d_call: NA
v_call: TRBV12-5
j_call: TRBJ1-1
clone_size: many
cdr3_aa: CASGLYGGTEAFF
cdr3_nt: TGTGCTAGTGGTTTATATGGGGGCACTGAAGCTTTCTTT

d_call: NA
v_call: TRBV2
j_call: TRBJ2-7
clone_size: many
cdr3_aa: CAASSKGVYEQYF
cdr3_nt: TGTGCCGCCTCGTCGAAGGGGGTCTACGAGCAGTACTTC

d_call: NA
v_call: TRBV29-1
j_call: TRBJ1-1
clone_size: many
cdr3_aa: CSVSPRLSNTEAFF
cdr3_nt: TGCAGCGTTTCCCCCCGACTATCTAACACTGAAGCTTTCTTT

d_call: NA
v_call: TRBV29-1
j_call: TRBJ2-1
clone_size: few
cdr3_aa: CSATGQMYNEQFF
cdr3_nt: TGCAGCGCCACCGGACAGATGTACAATGAGCAGTTCTTC

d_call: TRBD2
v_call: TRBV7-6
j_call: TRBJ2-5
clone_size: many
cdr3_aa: CASSPGTSGRLMYF
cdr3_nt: TGTGCCAGCAGCCCAGGGACTAGCGGGAGATTGATGTACTTC

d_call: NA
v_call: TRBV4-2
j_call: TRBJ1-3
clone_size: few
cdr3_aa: CASSQEPSSGNTIYF
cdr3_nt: TGTGCCAGCAGCCAAGAGCCCAGCTCTGGAAACACCATATATTTT